The rows below give T cell receptor beta chains drawn from one sample of a study of blood T cell repertoires in COVID-19. Produced via immunoSEQ multiplex PCR; TCRdb's table is partial and in-frame only. Of roughly 68,000 clones listed, 91% are singletons. The specimen was peripheral blood. The receptors stem from a man aged 40-49 years with COVID-19, enrolled during active disease. Both conserved end residues are part of each CDR3. A D gene is named only where the DNA matches it firmly. Only part of the rows carry a size: once, few, many, or a class if the clone is expanded.

>TRBV6-5|13|-|-|TRBJ1-3
CASVPGKGNTIYF
TGTGCCAGCGTACCCGGGAAGGGAAACACCATATATTTT
>TRBV10-3|15|TRBD1|-|TRBJ1-2
CAISGRDRANYGYTF
TGTGCCATCAGTGGCCGGGACAGGGCTAACTATGGCTACACCTTC
>TRBV20-1|15|TRBD2|-|TRBJ2-2
CSASKAGRGTGELFF
TGCAGTGCTAGTAAAGCGGGGAGGGGCACCGGGGAGCTGTTTTTT
>TRBV6-1|16|TRBD1|-|TRBJ2-7
CASSEPGTGGSREQYF
TGTGCCAGCAGTGAACCAGGGACAGGGGGAAGCCGGGAGCAGTACTTC
>TRBV3-1/TRBV3-2|15|-|-|TRBJ2-3
CASSQFSQGTDTQYF
TGTGCCAGCAGCCAATTCTCTCAGGGGACAGATACGCAGTATTTT
>TRBV12-3/TRBV12-4|13|-|-|TRBJ1-3
CASSLLAGNTIYF
TGTGCCAGCAGTCTGCTGGCCGGAAACACCATATATTTT
>TRBV5-1|14|-|-|TRBJ2-7
CASSLEGANGEQYF
TGCGCCAGCAGCTTGGAAGGGGCTAATGGCGAGCAGTACTTC
>TRBV6-1|14|-|-|TRBJ2-7
CASSEADGTYEQYF
TGTGCCAGCAGTGAAGCTGACGGGACCTACGAGCAGTACTTC
>TRBV9|14|-|-|TRBJ1-1
CASSFGQINTEAFF
TGTGCCAGCAGCTTCGGACAGATTAACACTGAAGCTTTCTTT
>TRBV30|15|-|few|TRBJ1-2
CAWVKGGREVYGYTF
TGTGCCTGGGTTAAGGGTGGGAGAGAGGTCTATGGCTACACCTTC
>TRBV12-3/TRBV12-4|13|-|-|TRBJ2-2
CASSLTGTGELFF
TGTGCCAGCAGCCTCACGGGAACCGGGGAGCTGTTTTTT
>TRBV15|16|-|-|TRBJ1-4
CATSDPFSGANEKLFF
TGTGCCACCAGCGACCCTTTCTCAGGGGCTAATGAAAAACTGTTTTTT
>TRBV2|13|-|-|TRBJ1-5
CASSERQNQPQHF
TGTGCCAGCAGTGAAAGACAGAATCAGCCCCAGCATTTT
>TRBV30|14|TRBD1|-|TRBJ1-1
CAWSGGQGHTEAFF
TGTGCCTGGAGTGGGGGACAGGGCCATACTGAAGCTTTCTTT
>TRBV5-1|14|-|once|TRBJ2-1
CASSLGQDRDEQFF
TGCGCCAGCAGCTTGGGACAGGACCGAGATGAGCAGTTCTTC
>TRBV27|14|TRBD1|-|TRBJ1-2
CASSSQGGFYGYTF
TGTGCCAGCAGTTCACAGGGGGGATTCTATGGCTACACCTTC
>TRBV5-1|13|-|-|TRBJ1-2
CASSLDSLYGYTF
TGCGCCAGCAGTTTGGACAGCCTCTATGGCTACACCTTC
>TRBV4-2|15|TRBD2|-|TRBJ2-3
CASSQSGGAVDTQYF
TGTGCCAGCAGCCAGAGCGGGGGGGCCGTAGATACGCAGTATTTT
>TRBV29-1|14|-|-|TRBJ1-4
CSVAPLGDNEKLFF
TGCAGCGTCGCCCCGTTGGGAGATAATGAAAAACTGTTTTTT
>TRBV5-8|12|TRBD1|-|TRBJ1-1
CASSPRTGNAFF
TGTGCCAGCAGCCCTAGGACAGGGAACGCTTTCTTT
>TRBV6-4|16|-|-|TRBJ2-6
CASSVEGSTGANVLTF
TGTGCCAGCAGTGTGGAGGGGAGCACTGGGGCCAACGTCCTGACTTTC
>TRBV7-9|14|TRBD1|-|TRBJ2-7
CASSPWDSSYEQYF
TGTGCCAGCAGCCCTTGGGACAGTTCCTACGAGCAGTACTTC
>TRBV5-1|16|TRBD1|-|TRBJ2-2
CASSLEGDRGSRELFF
TGCGCCAGCAGCTTGGAAGGTGACAGGGGGTCGAGGGAGCTGTTTTTT